Listed below are T cell receptor beta chains from one sample, sequenced in a study of spatial heterogeneity in lung cancer. A single record per CDR3 protein comes from TCRdb applying MiXCR to the 5' RACE reads. Of about 82,000 distinct CDR3 sequences listed, around 12% are singletons. Sequencing was performed on PBMCs, taken at surgery. Receptors were obtained from a male donor with early-stage non-small cell lung cancer. Both conserved end residues are part of each CDR3. A D gene is named only where the DNA matches it firmly. The size field is filled for only some rows; it gives once, few, many or a size class.

CDR3aa: CAIFLITNYGYTF
CDR3nt: TGTGCCATCTTCCTCATTACTAACTATGGCTACACCTTC
abundance: few
j_gene: TRBJ1-2
v_gene: TRBV2
d_gene: NA

CDR3aa: CASNYVGESTEAFF
CDR3nt: TGCGCCAGCAACTATGTTGGGGAAAGTACTGAAGCTTTCTTT
abundance: few
j_gene: TRBJ1-1
v_gene: TRBV5-1
d_gene: NA

CDR3aa: CASSPPGGGNEQFF
CDR3nt: TGTGCCAGCAGCCCCCCCGGAGGAGGGAATGAGCAGTTCTTC
abundance: NA
j_gene: TRBJ2-1
v_gene: TRBV11-3
d_gene: NA

CDR3aa: CASSVQGRSPLHF
CDR3nt: TGTGCCAGCAGTGTACAGGGAAGGTCACCCCTCCACTTT
abundance: few
j_gene: TRBJ1-6
v_gene: TRBV6-2/TRBV6-3
d_gene: NA

CDR3aa: CASSFGGLVQPQHF
CDR3nt: TGTGCCAGCAGTTTCGGGGGGCTGGTTCAGCCCCAGCATTTT
abundance: NA
j_gene: TRBJ1-5
v_gene: TRBV12-3/TRBV12-4
d_gene: NA

CDR3aa: CASSLFTSGVNEQFF
CDR3nt: TGTGCCAGCAGCTTATTCACTAGCGGGGTAAATGAGCAGTTCTTC
abundance: NA
j_gene: TRBJ2-1
v_gene: TRBV11-2
d_gene: TRBD2

CDR3aa: CASSAQETQYF
CDR3nt: TGTGCCAGCTCAGCGCAAGAGACCCAGTACTTC
abundance: many
j_gene: TRBJ2-5
v_gene: TRBV18
d_gene: NA

CDR3aa: CASSRGQGGEKLFF
CDR3nt: TGTGCCAGCAGCCGGGGACAGGGAGGTGAAAAACTGTTTTTT
abundance: many
j_gene: TRBJ1-4
v_gene: TRBV7-6
d_gene: TRBD1

CDR3aa: CASSHNTAGGYEQYF
CDR3nt: TGTGCCAGCAGCCACAACACGGCAGGGGGCTACGAGCAGTACTTC
abundance: NA
j_gene: TRBJ2-7
v_gene: TRBV3-1
d_gene: TRBD1

CDR3aa: CAISEFSDNTGELFF
CDR3nt: TGTGCCATCAGTGAGTTTTCAGATAACACCGGGGAGCTGTTTTTT
abundance: NA
j_gene: TRBJ2-2
v_gene: TRBV10-3
d_gene: NA

CDR3aa: CASRQLAAQAGDTQYF
CDR3nt: TGTGCCAGCAGGCAACTAGCGGCCCAGGCGGGGGATACGCAGTATTTT
abundance: NA
j_gene: TRBJ2-3
v_gene: TRBV2
d_gene: TRBD2

CDR3aa: CASSLGHWTGNTIYF
CDR3nt: TGTGCCAGCAGTTTGGGGCACTGGACAGGAAACACCATATATTTT
abundance: few
j_gene: TRBJ1-3
v_gene: TRBV12-3/TRBV12-4
d_gene: NA

CDR3aa: CASSSQGGEQFF
CDR3nt: TGTGCCAGCAGTTCACAGGGAGGTGAGCAGTTCTTC
abundance: few
j_gene: TRBJ2-1
v_gene: TRBV2
d_gene: NA

CDR3aa: CASSSAGGGGTEAFF
CDR3nt: TGTGCCAGCAGCTCCGCCGGGGGGGGAGGCACTGAAGCTTTCTTT
abundance: many
j_gene: TRBJ1-1
v_gene: TRBV28
d_gene: NA

CDR3aa: CASSLTGVYGYTF
CDR3nt: TGTGCCAGCAGTTTAACCGGGGTCTATGGCTACACCTTC
abundance: NA
j_gene: TRBJ1-2
v_gene: TRBV27
d_gene: NA

CDR3aa: CASTQTRTGGYTF
CDR3nt: TGTGCCAGCACCCAGACCCGGACGGGTGGCTACACCTTC
abundance: few
j_gene: TRBJ1-2
v_gene: TRBV28
d_gene: NA

CDR3aa: CAILAGVSDTQYF
CDR3nt: TGTGCCATCCTAGCGGGGGTCTCAGATACGCAGTATTTT
abundance: NA
j_gene: TRBJ2-3
v_gene: TRBV2
d_gene: TRBD2

CDR3aa: CASTGPSMNTEAFF
CDR3nt: TGCGCCAGCACCGGACCGTCTATGAACACTGAAGCTTTCTTT
abundance: NA
j_gene: TRBJ1-1
v_gene: TRBV5-1
d_gene: NA

CDR3aa: CSVWTSGNADTQYF
CDR3nt: TGCAGCGTTTGGACTAGCGGGAATGCAGATACGCAGTATTTT
abundance: few
j_gene: TRBJ2-3
v_gene: TRBV29-1
d_gene: TRBD2

CDR3aa: CASSMISRGGEQYF
CDR3nt: TGTGCCAGTAGTATGATCTCAAGAGGGGGCGAGCAGTACTTC
abundance: NA
j_gene: TRBJ2-7
v_gene: TRBV19
d_gene: NA

CDR3aa: CASSFGYNTEAFF
CDR3nt: TGTGCCAGCAGTTTCGGCTATAACACTGAAGCTTTCTTT
abundance: NA
j_gene: TRBJ1-1
v_gene: TRBV27
d_gene: NA

CDR3aa: CASSWDSTYEQYF
CDR3nt: TGCGCCAGCAGTTGGGACAGTACCTACGAGCAGTACTTC
abundance: few
j_gene: TRBJ2-7
v_gene: TRBV5-1
d_gene: TRBD1

CDR3aa: CASSQDRTGELFF
CDR3nt: TGTGCCAGCAGCCAGGACCGCACCGGGGAGCTGTTTTTT
abundance: many
j_gene: TRBJ2-2
v_gene: TRBV7-8
d_gene: NA

CDR3aa: CASSHRGTSPDTQYF
CDR3nt: TGTGCCAGCAGTCACAGGGGGACTAGCCCCGATACGCAGTATTTT
abundance: NA
j_gene: TRBJ2-3
v_gene: TRBV6-5
d_gene: NA

CDR3aa: CASSFSVNTGELFF
CDR3nt: TGTGCCAGCAGTTTCTCCGTGAACACCGGGGAGCTGTTTTTT
abundance: NA
j_gene: TRBJ2-2
v_gene: TRBV12-3/TRBV12-4
d_gene: NA

CDR3aa: CASSHRGQNTEAFF
CDR3nt: TGTGCCAGCAGCCACCGGGGCCAGAACACTGAAGCTTTCTTT
abundance: few
j_gene: TRBJ1-1
v_gene: TRBV14
d_gene: NA

CDR3aa: CSARKGTVQPQHF
CDR3nt: TGCAGTGCTAGAAAAGGTACTGTTCAGCCCCAGCATTTT
abundance: NA
j_gene: TRBJ1-5
v_gene: TRBV20-1
d_gene: NA

CDR3aa: CASSPGSSSGNTIYF
CDR3nt: TGTGCCAGCTCACCCGGCTCGAGCTCTGGAAACACCATATATTTT
abundance: NA
j_gene: TRBJ1-3
v_gene: TRBV18
d_gene: NA

CDR3aa: CASSLGGQGDEQYF
CDR3nt: TGTGCCAGCAGCTTGGGGGGACAGGGGGACGAGCAGTACTTC
abundance: few
j_gene: TRBJ2-7
v_gene: TRBV5-5
d_gene: TRBD1

CDR3aa: CASSQGGTVRQPQHF
CDR3nt: TGTGCCAGCAGCCAAGGAGGGACAGTAAGACAGCCCCAGCATTTT
abundance: once
j_gene: TRBJ1-5
v_gene: TRBV3-1
d_gene: TRBD1

CDR3aa: CASSSLRDRDNEQYF
CDR3nt: TGCGCCAGCAGCTCCCTCCGGGACAGGGACAACGAGCAGTACTTC
abundance: few
j_gene: TRBJ2-7
v_gene: TRBV5-1
d_gene: TRBD1

CDR3aa: CASSVEGNQPQHF
CDR3nt: TGTGCCAGCAGTGTAGAGGGGAATCAGCCCCAGCATTTT
abundance: many
j_gene: TRBJ1-5
v_gene: TRBV2
d_gene: NA

CDR3aa: CASSYDRARYTQYF
CDR3nt: TGTGCCAGCAGTTACGACAGGGCGAGATATACGCAGTATTTT
abundance: few
j_gene: TRBJ2-3
v_gene: TRBV6-5
d_gene: TRBD1

CDR3aa: CSVEDFREAAGYTF
CDR3nt: TGCAGCGTTGAAGATTTTAGGGAGGCGGCTGGCTACACCTTC
abundance: NA
j_gene: TRBJ1-2
v_gene: TRBV29-1
d_gene: NA

CDR3aa: CSAPAGGLGYEQYF
CDR3nt: TGCAGTGCGCCGGCCGGCGGCTTAGGGTACGAGCAGTACTTC
abundance: many
j_gene: TRBJ2-7
v_gene: TRBV20-1
d_gene: NA

CDR3aa: CSASQPLETQYF
CDR3nt: TGCAGTGCTAGTCAACCTCTGGAGACCCAGTACTTC
abundance: NA
j_gene: TRBJ2-5
v_gene: TRBV20-1
d_gene: NA

CDR3aa: CASSRDNYEQYF
CDR3nt: TGCGCCAGCAGCCGGGACAACTACGAGCAGTACTTC
abundance: NA
j_gene: TRBJ2-7
v_gene: TRBV5-1
d_gene: NA

CDR3aa: CSARSSQGHADTQYF
CDR3nt: TGCAGTGCTAGGTCCTCACAGGGTCATGCAGATACGCAGTATTTT
abundance: NA
j_gene: TRBJ2-3
v_gene: TRBV20-1
d_gene: NA

CDR3aa: CASRGTGGHSNQPQHF
CDR3nt: TGTGCCAGCAGAGGGACAGGGGGCCATAGCAATCAGCCCCAGCATTTT
abundance: many
j_gene: TRBJ1-5
v_gene: TRBV6-6
d_gene: TRBD1

CDR3aa: CASSPRTSLDEQFF
CDR3nt: TGTGCCAGCAGCCCGAGGACTAGCTTGGATGAGCAGTTCTTC
abundance: few
j_gene: TRBJ2-1
v_gene: TRBV7-8
d_gene: TRBD2

CDR3aa: CASSPRDWYQETQYF
CDR3nt: TGTGCCAGCAGTCCTCGGGACTGGTACCAAGAGACCCAGTACTTC
abundance: NA
j_gene: TRBJ2-5
v_gene: TRBV6-2/TRBV6-3
d_gene: NA

CDR3aa: CASSSELKGRMNTEAFF
CDR3nt: TGTGCCAGCAGTTCGGAGTTGAAGGGAAGAATGAACACTGAAGCTTTCTTT
abundance: few
j_gene: TRBJ1-1
v_gene: TRBV12-3/TRBV12-4
d_gene: NA

CDR3aa: CASSSDRTGETQYF
CDR3nt: TGTGCCAGCAGCTCGGACAGAACGGGGGAGACCCAGTACTTC
abundance: few
j_gene: TRBJ2-5
v_gene: TRBV7-9
d_gene: NA

CDR3aa: CASSQRQGAMWGTEAFF
CDR3nt: TGTGCCAGCAGCCAGAGGCAGGGGGCGATGTGGGGGACTGAAGCTTTCTTT
abundance: NA
j_gene: TRBJ1-1
v_gene: TRBV3-1
d_gene: TRBD1

CDR3aa: CASSSGTGINNNEQFF
CDR3nt: TGTGCCAGCAGCTCAGGTACGGGGATCAACAACAATGAGCAGTTCTTC
abundance: NA
j_gene: TRBJ2-1
v_gene: TRBV7-9
d_gene: NA

CDR3aa: CASSLSRTGQETQYF
CDR3nt: TGTGCCAGCAGCTTGAGCCGGACAGGACAAGAGACCCAGTACTTC
abundance: few
j_gene: TRBJ2-5
v_gene: TRBV7-2
d_gene: TRBD1

CDR3aa: CASSTGQGGANTEAFF
CDR3nt: TGCGCCAGCAGCACCGGACAGGGTGGCGCGAACACTGAAGCTTTCTTT
abundance: few
j_gene: TRBJ1-1
v_gene: TRBV5-1
d_gene: TRBD1

CDR3aa: CASSIDGTGVGYGYTF
CDR3nt: TGTGCCAGTAGTATAGATGGGACAGGGGTCGGCTATGGCTACACCTTC
abundance: once
j_gene: TRBJ1-2
v_gene: TRBV19
d_gene: TRBD1

CDR3aa: CASSQDFLSGYTF
CDR3nt: TGTGCCAGCAGCCAAGATTTTCTGAGTGGCTACACCTTC
abundance: few
j_gene: TRBJ1-2
v_gene: TRBV14
d_gene: NA

CDR3aa: CASSTQGSTAFF
CDR3nt: TGTGCCAGTAGTACCCAGGGGAGTACAGCTTTCTTT
abundance: NA
j_gene: TRBJ1-1
v_gene: TRBV19
d_gene: NA

CDR3aa: CASSQEGGFPGNTIYF
CDR3nt: TGCGCCAGCAGCCAAGAGGGCGGATTCCCTGGAAACACCATATATTTT
abundance: NA
j_gene: TRBJ1-3
v_gene: TRBV4-1
d_gene: NA

CDR3aa: CAWSAGWTEAFF
CDR3nt: TGTGCCTGGAGCGCAGGGTGGACTGAAGCTTTCTTT
abundance: NA
j_gene: TRBJ1-1
v_gene: TRBV30
d_gene: NA